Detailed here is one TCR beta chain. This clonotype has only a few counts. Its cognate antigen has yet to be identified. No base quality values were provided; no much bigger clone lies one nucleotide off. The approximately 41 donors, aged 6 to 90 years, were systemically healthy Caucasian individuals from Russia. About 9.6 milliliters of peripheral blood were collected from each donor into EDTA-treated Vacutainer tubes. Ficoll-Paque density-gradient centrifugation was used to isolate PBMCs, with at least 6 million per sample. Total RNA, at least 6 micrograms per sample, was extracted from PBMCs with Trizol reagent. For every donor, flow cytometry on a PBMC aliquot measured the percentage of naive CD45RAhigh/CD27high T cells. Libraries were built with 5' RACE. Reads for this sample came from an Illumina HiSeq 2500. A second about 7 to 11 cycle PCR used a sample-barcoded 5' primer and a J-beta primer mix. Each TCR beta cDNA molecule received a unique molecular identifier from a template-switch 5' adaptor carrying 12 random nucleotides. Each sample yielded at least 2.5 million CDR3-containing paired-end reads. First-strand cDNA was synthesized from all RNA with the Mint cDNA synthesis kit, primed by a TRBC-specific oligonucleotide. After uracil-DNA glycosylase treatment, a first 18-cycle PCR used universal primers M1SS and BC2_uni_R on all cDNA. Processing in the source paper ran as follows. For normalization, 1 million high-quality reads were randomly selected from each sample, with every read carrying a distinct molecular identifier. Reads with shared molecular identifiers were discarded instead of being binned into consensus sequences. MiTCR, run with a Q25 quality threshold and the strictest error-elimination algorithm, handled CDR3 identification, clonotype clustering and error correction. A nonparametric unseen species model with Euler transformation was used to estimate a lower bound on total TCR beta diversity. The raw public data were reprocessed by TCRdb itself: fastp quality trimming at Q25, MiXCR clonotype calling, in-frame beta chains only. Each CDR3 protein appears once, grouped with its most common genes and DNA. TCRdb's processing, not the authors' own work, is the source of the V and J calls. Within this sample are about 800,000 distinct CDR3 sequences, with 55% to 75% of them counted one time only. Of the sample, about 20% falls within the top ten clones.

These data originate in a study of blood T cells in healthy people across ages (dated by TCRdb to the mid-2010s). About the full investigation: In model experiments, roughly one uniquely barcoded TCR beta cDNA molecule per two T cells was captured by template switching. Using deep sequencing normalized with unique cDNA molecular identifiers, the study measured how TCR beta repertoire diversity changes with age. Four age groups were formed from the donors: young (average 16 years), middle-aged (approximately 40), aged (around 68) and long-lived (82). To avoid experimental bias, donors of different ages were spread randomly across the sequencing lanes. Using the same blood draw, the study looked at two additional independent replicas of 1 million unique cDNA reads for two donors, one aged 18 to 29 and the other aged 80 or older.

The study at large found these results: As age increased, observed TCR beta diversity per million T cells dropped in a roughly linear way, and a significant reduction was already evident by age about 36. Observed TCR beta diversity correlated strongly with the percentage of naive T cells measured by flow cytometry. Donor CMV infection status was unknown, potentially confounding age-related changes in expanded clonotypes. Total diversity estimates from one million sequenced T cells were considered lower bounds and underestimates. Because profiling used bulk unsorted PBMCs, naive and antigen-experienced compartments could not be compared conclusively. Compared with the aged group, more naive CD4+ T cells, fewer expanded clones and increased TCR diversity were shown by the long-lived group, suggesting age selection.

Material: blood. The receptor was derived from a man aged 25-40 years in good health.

The DNA sequence is given as TGTGCCAGTCGCTGGGCTAGAAGGGAGACCCAGTACTTC. Its translation reads: CASRWARRETQYF. This chain is built from TRBV10-3 and TRBJ2-5, with the D gene uncertain. V is reduced by 10 bases and J by 5 bases, leaving a spacing of 17 bases between them. From a lookup of the germline V gene, CDR1 and CDR2 are ENHRY and SYGVKD. The CDR3 runs 13 residues from the cysteine to the phenylalanine. The retained sequence is limited to the CDR3, 39 bases, with the frame set at the first base.